The 29 T cell receptor beta chains below come from one sample, sequenced in a study of OX40 agonist ivuxolimab in advanced cancers. TCRdb's table, derived via immunoSEQ multiplex PCR, lists solely in-frame clones and lacks some. Here the sample spans about 50,000 clones, roughly 86% being singletons. Sequencing was performed on CD4+ or CD8+ T cells sorted from blood, taken in a trial of the OX40 agonist ivuxolimab. These receptors originate from an adult with an advanced solid tumor such as melanoma, head and neck, liver or kidney cancer.

J is TRBJ1-1 and V is TRBV19, with D perhaps matching TRBD1 (5 bases). From germline, CDR1 is LNHDA and CDR2 SQIVND (reference sequence). The CDR3 has 13 amino acids. V lost 6 bases, J lost 2 bases, and 10 bases lay in between. CDR3 nucleotides: TGTGCCAGTAGAAGCGGGGCTAACACTGAAGCTTTCTTT. This encodes CASRSGANTEAFF.

The chain joins TRBV5-4 to TRBJ1-1; the D is unclear. Germline-derived CDR1 and CDR2 are SGHNT and YYREEE (reference sequence). The CDR3 is 13 amino acids. Trimming pared 2 bases from V and 1 base from J, leaving 6 bases between. The CDR3 spells CASSFHGNTEAFF. DNA for the CDR3: TGTGCCAGCAGCTTTCACGGGAACACTGAAGCTTTCTTT.

This chain links TRBV14 with TRBJ2-2; 7 bases are shared with TRBD1. The ends lost 3 bases at V and 7 bases at J; junction bases unmatched: 11. Germline V CDR1 and CDR2: SGHDN, FVKESK. The CDR3 totals 16 residues. CDR3 in amino acids: CASSHRDSPWGGELFF. The CDR3 DNA follows: TGTGCCAGCAGCCACAGGGACAGCCCTTGGGGCGGGGAGCTGTTTTTT.

The chain employs TRBV2 and TRBJ1-4; 9 bases are shared with TRBD1. This CDR3 spans 12 amino acids. Trimming took 8 bases from V and 11 from J; bases not matched to a gene: 6. From germline, CDR1 is SNHLY and CDR2 FYNNEI. CDR3 amino acids: CASLETGGKLFF. In DNA, the CDR3 is TGTGCCAGCCTGGAGACAGGGGGGAAACTGTTTTTT.

This chain links TRBV11-2 with TRBJ1-6, with 7 bases lining up with TRBD1. Germline V gene sequence: CDR1 SGHAT, CDR2 FQNNGV. The CDR3 contains 16 residues. The junction had 11 bases not matched to a gene; V was cut back by 6 bases and J by 6 bases. This CDR3 is CASRGSDRVLNSPLHF. In DNA form, the CDR3 reads TGTGCCAGCAGGGGGTCCGACAGGGTACTTAATTCACCCCTCCACTTT.

The rearrangement links TRBV4-3 to TRBJ1-3; no firm D call. CDR3 length equals 14 residues. The V and J ends lost 0 bases and 4 bases respectively, with 7 bases between them. Germline loops: CDR1 LGHNA, CDR2 YSLEER. DNA for the CDR3: TGCGCCAGCAGCCAAGAGGGGTTCGGAAACACCATATATTTT. Amino acids: CASSQEGFGNTIYF.

The chain carries TRBV6-6 and TRBJ2-6; 7 nucleotides match TRBD1. Germline V CDR1 and CDR2: MNHNY, SVGAGI (reference sequence). The CDR3 spans 15 residues. V dropped 6 bases and J dropped 4; count of bases not matched to a gene: 6. DNA of the CDR3: TGTGCCAGCAGAAACAGGGGATCCGGGGCCAACGTCCTGACTTTC. Protein product: CASRNRGSGANVLTF.

This chain connects TRBV7-6 to TRBJ2-2; 7 bases line up with TRBD1. This CDR3 has 14 amino acids. Unmatched junction bases numbered 2, after V lost 3 bases and J lost 4 bases. Germline V gene lookup returns CDR1 SGHVS and CDR2 FNYEAQ. The CDR3 here is CASSLTGITGELFF. In nucleotides, the CDR3 is TGTGCCAGCAGCTTGACAGGGATCACCGGGGAGCTGTTTTTT.

V gene TRBV14 combines with J gene TRBJ1-1, with D maybe TRBD1 (6 bases). Germline V gives CDR1 SGHDN, CDR2 FVKESK. The CDR3 totals 17 residues. Trimming pared 3 bases from V and 0 bases from J, leaving 17 bases between. CDR3: CASSQFGGAFLNTEAFF. CDR3 DNA sequence: TGTGCCAGCAGCCAGTTTGGGGGGGCGTTTTTGAACACTGAAGCTTTCTTT.

V is TRBV7-2 and J is TRBJ2-7, with 13 bases fitting TRBD2. The CDR3 extends over 16 amino acids. From germline, CDR1 is SGHTA and CDR2 FQGNSA. The trim removed 1 base at V and 4 bases at J, leaving 4 bases unmatched. DNA of the CDR3: TGTGCCAGCAGCTTAGGGACTAGCGGGAGCTATTACGAGCAGTACTTC. Translation: CASSLGTSGSYYEQYF.

The rearrangement uses TRBV15 and TRBJ1-5; TRBD1 aligns across 7 bases. CDR1 is LNHNV, CDR2 YYDKDF, per germline (reference sequence). V dropped 0 bases and J dropped 4; count of bases not matched to a gene: 18. This CDR3 has 20 amino acids. The CDR3 is CATSRDNVDRLFGNNQPQHF. CDR3 sequence (DNA): TGTGCCACCAGCAGAGATAACGTGGACAGGCTTTTCGGAAATAATCAGCCCCAGCATTTT. The full variable domain, rest sourced from reference TRBV15 and TRBJ1-5, is DAMVIQNPRYQVTQFGKPVTLSCSQTLNHNVMYWYQQKSSQAPKLLFHYYDKDFNNEADTPDNFQSRRPNTSFCFLDIRSPGLGDTAMYLCATSRDNVDRLFGNNQPQHFGDGTRLSIL.

This chain links TRBV19 with TRBJ1-2; 9 bases match TRBD1. Germline-derived CDR1 and CDR2 are LNHDA and SQIVND (reference sequence). V gave up 3 bases and J gave up 8 bases; unmatched junction bases: 4. The CDR3 loop spans 13 amino acids. For the CDR3, the DNA is TGTGCCAGTAGTATTGGGACAGGGAACGGCTACACCTTC. Translated: CASSIGTGNGYTF.

The chain links TRBV10-1 to TRBJ2-2; the match to TRBD1 covers 10 bases. Trimming cost V 5 bases and J 4 bases; bases outside gene matches: 1. CDR1 and CDR2 (germline): WNHNN, SYGVQD (reference sequence). The CDR3 spans 14 residues. CDR3 bases: TGCGCCAGCAGTAGGGACAGGGGCACCGGGGAGCTGTTTTTT. Protein product: CASSRDRGTGELFF.

This clone was detected only once. This rearrangement joins TRBV19 to TRBJ2-3, with 11 bases fitting TRBD2. The V gene end was trimmed by 3 bases and the J gene end by 3 bases; junction bases not matched to a gene: 2. From germline, CDR1 is LNHDA and CDR2 SQIVND (reference sequence). The CDR3 runs 15 residues. The CDR3 sequence: CASSILAGGTDTQYF. Here the CDR3 DNA reads TGTGCCAGTAGTATTCTAGCGGGAGGAACAGATACGCAGTATTTT.

The chain links TRBV9 to TRBJ2-3; D not resolved. Germline CDR1 reads SGDLS; CDR2 reads YYNGEE. Trimming cost V 4 bases and J 3 bases, with 9 bases left between them. The CDR3 is 13 residues long. The DNA for the CDR3 is TGTGCCAGCAGCCCTTCAGGTACAGATACGCAGTATTTT. Its translation: CASSPSGTDTQYF.

This clone has a handful of counts. The V call is TRBV18, the J call TRBJ1-2; a possible D gene is TRBD1 (5 bases). Between the trimmed V and J ends, which lost 5 bases and 3 bases, there was a span of 10 bases. This CDR3 has 13 amino acids. Germline loops: CDR1 KGHSH, CDR2 LQKENI. The chain's CDR3 is CASSAGIDYGYTF. The CDR3 DNA follows: TGTGCCAGCTCAGCAGGGATCGACTATGGCTACACCTTC.

The J gene is TRBJ2-1, the V gene TRBV5-1, with a possible D match to TRBD1 (6 bases). The CDR3 has 14 amino acids. Germline V lookup: CDR1 SGHRS, CDR2 YFSETQ. V was cut by 2 bases and J by 6 bases, with 12 bases left in between. CDR3 amino acids: CASSLQGTSNEQFF. CDR3 sequence (DNA): TGCGCCAGCAGCTTACAGGGTACGAGCAATGAGCAGTTCTTC.

This clone was recorded once. This chain links TRBV2 with TRBJ1-5; D uncertain. V lost 7 bases and J lost 0, with 13 bases in between. Germline V gives CDR1 SNHLY, CDR2 FYNNEI. This CDR3 comprises 15 residues. The CDR3 DNA sequence: TGTGCCAGCACCCCAGGCGGCGATAGCAATCAGCCCCAGCATTTT. Protein product: CASTPGGDSNQPQHF.

This rearrangement joins TRBV30 to TRBJ2-1; TRBD2 aligns across 12 bases. Germline V gene data show CDR1 as GTSNPN and CDR2 as SVGIG (reference sequence). The CDR3 is 15 amino acids. The V gene end was trimmed by 2 bases and the J gene end by 7 bases; junction bases not matched to a gene: 6. The CDR3 DNA follows: TGTGCCTGGAGTAGACTAGCGGGAGTGCTTAATGAGCAGTTCTTC. As protein: CAWSRLAGVLNEQFF.

The V call is TRBV5-1, the J call TRBJ2-7; TRBD2 matches 10 bases. J was trimmed by 6 bases and V by 3 bases; bases with no gene match: 12. This CDR3 region has 16 residues. Germline-derived CDR1 and CDR2 are SGHRS and YFSETQ. The CDR3 region has the DNA TGCGCCAGCAGCTGGAGGAGCGGGGGGGCCGATAGCGAGCAGTACTTC. Its protein is CASSWRSGGADSEQYF.

CDR3 sequence (DNA): TGCAGTGCTAGAGCCTATGGCTACACCTTC. Residues: CSARAYGYTF. The chain recombines TRBV20-1 with TRBJ1-2; no clear D. Germline CDR1 and CDR2: DFQATT and SNEGSKA (reference sequence). V lost 1 base, J lost 4 bases, and 1 base lay in between. This CDR3 has 10 amino acids.

V usage is TRBV2 and J usage is TRBJ1-4; D may be TRBD1 (5 bases). Looked up from germline, CDR1 is SNHLY and CDR2 is FYNNEI. Trimming removed 2 bases from V and 8 bases from J, with 21 bases in between. This CDR3 contains 17 residues. Here the CDR3 DNA reads TGTGCCAGCAGTGAAAGGGGTTCCAGGGTTCTGGGGGAAAAACTGTTTTTT. It is translated as CASSERGSRVLGEKLFF.

This chain connects TRBV5-4 to TRBJ1-1, with TRBD1 as a possible D gene (5 bases). Trimming left V 6 bases short and J 1 base short, with 10 bases between. The CDR3 runs 13 residues. Germline CDR1 and CDR2: SGHNT and YYREEE (reference sequence). This CDR3 is CASKHRSNTEAFF. In DNA form, the CDR3 reads TGTGCCAGCAAACACAGGTCGAACACTGAAGCTTTCTTT. Filled out from reference TRBV5-4 and TRBJ1-1, the complete variable domain reads ETGVTQSPTHLIKTRGQQVTLRCSSQSGHNTVSWYQQALGQGPQFIFQYYREEENGRGNFPPRFSGLQFPNYSSELNVNALELDDSALYLCASKHRSNTEAFFGQGTRLTVV.

This clone has only a few counts. This chain uses TRBV6-5 with TRBJ1-2; D not resolved. Germline V gene data show CDR1 as MNHEY and CDR2 as SVGAGI. The CDR3 contains 15 residues. V was trimmed by 0 bases and J by 4 bases, leaving 12 bases between them. CDR3 residues: CASSYSKGGSYGYTF. The CDR3 DNA sequence: TGTGCCAGCAGTTACTCGAAAGGCGGTTCCTATGGCTACACCTTC.

The gene calls are TRBV18 and TRBJ2-5, with D possibly being TRBD1 (5 bases). CDR1 is KGHSH and CDR2 is LQKENI in the germline V gene. The V end was cut by 4 bases, the J end by 5 bases, with 11 bases between. The CDR3 runs 13 residues. The CDR3 region is CASSRDRAETQYF. The CDR3 DNA follows: TGTGCCAGCTCACGTGACAGAGCGGAGACCCAGTACTTC.

The chain recombines TRBV28 with TRBJ1-2, with unresolved D. Trimming removed 10 bases at V and 3 bases at J, with 15 bases between. Germline values: CDR1 MDHEN, CDR2 SYDVKM. This CDR3 is 13 amino acids long. The CDR3 DNA follows: TGTGCCACCTCAGAGAGAGGTCACTATGGCTACACCTTC. It specifies CATSERGHYGYTF.

The chain couples TRBV5-1 to TRBJ2-5, with 11 bases matching TRBD2. This CDR3 is built from 15 residues. The junction had 0 bases not matched to a gene; V was cut back by 0 bases and J by 2 bases. The germline V gene has CDR1 SGHRS and CDR2 YFSETQ. CDR3 coding DNA: TGCGCCAGCAGCTTGGGACTAGCGGGGCAAGAGACCCAGTACTTC. It yields the protein CASSLGLAGQETQYF.

The J gene is TRBJ2-3, the V gene TRBV7-9, with a weak D call TRBD2 (5 bases). The length of the CDR3 is 16 residues. From germline, CDR1 is SEHNR and CDR2 FQNEAQ (reference sequence). V lost 1 base and J lost 3, with 14 bases in between. The CDR3 reads CASSLGSLERTDTQYF. CDR3 bases: TGTGCCAGCAGCTTAGGGTCACTAGAACGAACAGATACGCAGTATTTT.

The chain has TRBV5-4 and TRBJ2-5, with D unresolved. The CDR3 is made up of 14 amino acids. V was pared by 4 bases and J by 4 bases, with 14 bases between. Per the germline V gene, CDR1 is SGHNT and CDR2 is YYREEE (reference sequence). In DNA, the CDR3 is TGTGCCAGCAGCCCTGCGTCGACCCCAGAGACCCAGTACTTC. It is translated as CASSPASTPETQYF. The whole variable domain, remainder taken from reference TRBV5-4 and TRBJ2-5, is ETGVTQSPTHLIKTRGQQVTLRCSSQSGHNTVSWYQQALGQGPQFIFQYYREEENGRGNFPPRFSGLQFPNYSSELNVNALELDDSALYLCASSPASTPETQYFGPGTRLLVL.